This T cell receptor (beta chain) was retrieved from a study of blood T cell repertoires in COVID-19. Across the whole study: Spain, Italy and the United States supplied samples that represented acute and convalescent COVID-19. PBMCs, B-cell-depleted T cells, or T cells provided the cDNA or gDNA that made up the material.

This CDR3 spans 21 amino acids. CDR1 and CDR2 (germline): LGHDT, YNNKEL (reference sequence). Trimming pared 2 bases from V and 0 bases from J, leaving 26 bases between. Under the authors' procedure: Cell counts per sample came from amplifying reference gene primers. Generated by immunoSEQ multiplex PCR, the TCRdb table keeps only in-frame clones and is missing some. Clonal size and the V and J genes are those of that table, whereas D and trimming came from the DNA. Among about 320,000 clones, approximately 88% were seen once, and the ten largest hold around 6.6%. The source of this sequence is a man between 18 and 35 years old who had recovered from COVID-19. The V call is TRBV3-1 (or the pseudogene TRBV3-2), the J call TRBJ1-5, with a tentative D call TRBD1 (5 bases). Sequencing was done on a sample of peripheral blood. In nucleotides, the CDR3 is TGTGCCAGCAGCCAAAGTCTACGGCCAACCTTGGGCAGGGCTAGCAATCAGCCCCAGCATTTT. Residues: CASSQSLRPTLGRASNQPQHF.